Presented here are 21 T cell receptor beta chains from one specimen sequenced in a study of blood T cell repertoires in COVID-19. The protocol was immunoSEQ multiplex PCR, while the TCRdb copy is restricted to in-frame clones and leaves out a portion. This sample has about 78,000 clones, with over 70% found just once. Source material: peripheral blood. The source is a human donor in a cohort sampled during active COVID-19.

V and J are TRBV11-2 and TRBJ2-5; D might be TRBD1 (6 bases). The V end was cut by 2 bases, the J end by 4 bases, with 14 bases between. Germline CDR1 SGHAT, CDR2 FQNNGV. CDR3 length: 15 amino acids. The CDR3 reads CASSLFRGYRETQYF. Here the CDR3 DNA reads TGTGCCAGCAGCTTATTCAGGGGTTACAGAGAGACCCAGTACTTC.

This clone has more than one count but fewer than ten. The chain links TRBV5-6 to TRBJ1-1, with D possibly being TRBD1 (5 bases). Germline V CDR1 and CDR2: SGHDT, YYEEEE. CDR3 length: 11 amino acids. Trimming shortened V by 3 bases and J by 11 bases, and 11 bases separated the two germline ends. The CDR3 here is CASSSAGFAFF. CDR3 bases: TGTGCCAGCAGCTCGGCAGGGTTTGCTTTCTTT.

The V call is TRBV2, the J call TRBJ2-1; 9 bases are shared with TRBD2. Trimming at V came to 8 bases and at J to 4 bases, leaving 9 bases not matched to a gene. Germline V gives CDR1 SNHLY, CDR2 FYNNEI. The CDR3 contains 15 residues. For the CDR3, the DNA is TGTGCCAGCTCTGCTGCGGGGGGGCTTTACAATGAGCAGTTCTTC. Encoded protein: CASSAAGGLYNEQFF. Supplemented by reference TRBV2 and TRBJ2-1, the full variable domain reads EPEVTQTPSHQVTQMGQEVILRCVPISNHLYFYWYRQILGQKVEFLVSFYNNEISEKSEIFDDQFSVERPDGSNFTLKIRSTKLEDSAMYFCASSAAGGLYNEQFFGPGTRLTVL.

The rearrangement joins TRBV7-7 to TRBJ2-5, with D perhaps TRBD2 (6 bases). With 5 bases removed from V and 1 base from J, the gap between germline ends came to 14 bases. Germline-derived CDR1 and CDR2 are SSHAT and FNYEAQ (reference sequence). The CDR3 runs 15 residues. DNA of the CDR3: TGTGCCAGCAGCCCGCTCGGGGGACCCCAAGAGACCCAGTACTTC. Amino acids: CASSPLGGPQETQYF.

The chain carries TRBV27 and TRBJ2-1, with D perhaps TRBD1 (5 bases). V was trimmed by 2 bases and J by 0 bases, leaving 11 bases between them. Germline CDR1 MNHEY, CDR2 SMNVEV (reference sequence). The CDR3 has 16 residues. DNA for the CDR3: TGTGCCAGCAGTTTAAGGGGCCAGAGCTCCTACAATGAGCAGTTCTTC. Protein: CASSLRGQSSYNEQFF.

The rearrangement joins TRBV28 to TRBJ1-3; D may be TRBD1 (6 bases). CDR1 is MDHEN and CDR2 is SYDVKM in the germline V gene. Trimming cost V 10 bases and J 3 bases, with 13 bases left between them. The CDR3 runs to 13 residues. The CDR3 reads CATKDSLGNTIYF. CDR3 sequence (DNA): TGTGCCACCAAGGACAGCCTTGGAAACACCATATATTTT.

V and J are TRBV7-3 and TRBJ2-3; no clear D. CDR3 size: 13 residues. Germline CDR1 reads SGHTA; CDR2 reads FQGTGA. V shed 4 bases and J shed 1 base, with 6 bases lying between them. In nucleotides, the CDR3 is TGTGCCAGCAGCTCCCGGGGCACAGATACGCAGTATTTT. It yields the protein CASSSRGTDTQYF.

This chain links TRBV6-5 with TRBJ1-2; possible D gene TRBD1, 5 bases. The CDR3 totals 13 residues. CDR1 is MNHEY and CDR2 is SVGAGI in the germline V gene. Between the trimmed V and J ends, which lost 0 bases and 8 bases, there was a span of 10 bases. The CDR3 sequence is CASSYSGGEGYTF. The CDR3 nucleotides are TGTGCCAGCAGTTACTCGGGGGGGGAGGGCTACACCTTC.

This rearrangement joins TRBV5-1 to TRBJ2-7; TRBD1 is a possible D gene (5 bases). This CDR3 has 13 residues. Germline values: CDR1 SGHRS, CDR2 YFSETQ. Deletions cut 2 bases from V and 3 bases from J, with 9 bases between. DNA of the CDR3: TGCGCCAGCAGCTTCCAGGGTATCTACGAGCAGTACTTC. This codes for CASSFQGIYEQYF.

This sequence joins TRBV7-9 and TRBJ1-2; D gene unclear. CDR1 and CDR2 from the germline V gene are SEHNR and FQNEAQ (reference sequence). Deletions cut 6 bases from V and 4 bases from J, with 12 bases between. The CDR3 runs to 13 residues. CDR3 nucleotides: TGTGCCAGCAGTCCCGGGAGCCTCTATGGCTACACCTTC. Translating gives CASSPGSLYGYTF.

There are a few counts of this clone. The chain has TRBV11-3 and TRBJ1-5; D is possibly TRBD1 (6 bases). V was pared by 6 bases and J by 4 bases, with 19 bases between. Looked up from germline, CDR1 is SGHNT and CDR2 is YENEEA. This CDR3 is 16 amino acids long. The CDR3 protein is CASSSPGRGRNQPQHF. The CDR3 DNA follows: TGTGCCAGCAGTTCCCCGGGCAGGGGCCGGAATCAGCCCCAGCATTTT.

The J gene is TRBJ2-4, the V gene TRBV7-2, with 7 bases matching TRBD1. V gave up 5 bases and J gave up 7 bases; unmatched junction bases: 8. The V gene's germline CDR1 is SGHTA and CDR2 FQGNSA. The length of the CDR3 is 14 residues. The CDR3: CASSPGGGNNIQYF. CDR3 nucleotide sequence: TGTGCCAGCAGCCCAGGGGGTGGTAATAACATTCAGTACTTC.

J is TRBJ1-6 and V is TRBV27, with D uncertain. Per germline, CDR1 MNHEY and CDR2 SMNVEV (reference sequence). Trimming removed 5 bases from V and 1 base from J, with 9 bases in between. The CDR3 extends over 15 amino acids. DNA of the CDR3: TGTGCCAGCAGTCCCAACCGGTCCTATAATTCACCCCTCCACTTT. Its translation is CASSPNRSYNSPLHF.

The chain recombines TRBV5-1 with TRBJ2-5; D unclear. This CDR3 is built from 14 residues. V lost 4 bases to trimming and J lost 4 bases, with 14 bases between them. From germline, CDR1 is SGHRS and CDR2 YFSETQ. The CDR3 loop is CASSPEVDLETQYF. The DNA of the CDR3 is TGCGCCAGCAGCCCCGAGGTCGACTTAGAGACCCAGTACTTC.

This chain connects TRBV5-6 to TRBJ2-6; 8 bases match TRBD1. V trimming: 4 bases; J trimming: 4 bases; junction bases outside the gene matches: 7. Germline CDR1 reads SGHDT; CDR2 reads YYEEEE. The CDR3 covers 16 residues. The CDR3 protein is CASSPWTGFGANVLTF. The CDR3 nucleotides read TGTGCCAGCAGCCCCTGGACAGGGTTCGGGGCCAACGTCCTGACTTTC.

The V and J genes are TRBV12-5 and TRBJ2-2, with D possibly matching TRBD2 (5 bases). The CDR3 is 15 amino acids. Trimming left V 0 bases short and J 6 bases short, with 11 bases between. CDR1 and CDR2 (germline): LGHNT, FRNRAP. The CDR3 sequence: CASGLVRVNAGELFF. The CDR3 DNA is TGTGCTAGTGGTTTGGTGAGGGTAAACGCCGGGGAGCTGTTTTTT. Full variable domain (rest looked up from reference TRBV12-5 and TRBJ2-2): DARVTQTPRHKVTEMGQEVTMRCQPILGHNTVFWYRQTMMQGLELLAYFRNRAPLDDSGMPKDRFSAEMPDATLATLKIQPSEPRDSAVYFCASGLVRVNAGELFFGEGSRLTVL.

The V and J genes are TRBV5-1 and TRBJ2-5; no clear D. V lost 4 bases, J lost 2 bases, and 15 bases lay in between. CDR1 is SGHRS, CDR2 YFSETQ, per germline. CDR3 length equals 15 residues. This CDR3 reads CASSPREAVQETQYF. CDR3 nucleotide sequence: TGCGCCAGCAGCCCCCGAGAGGCTGTTCAAGAGACCCAGTACTTC.

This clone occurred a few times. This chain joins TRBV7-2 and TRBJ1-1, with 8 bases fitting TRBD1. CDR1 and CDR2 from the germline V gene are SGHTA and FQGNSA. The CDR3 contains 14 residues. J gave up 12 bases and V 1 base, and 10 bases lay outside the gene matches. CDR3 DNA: TGTGCCAGCAGCTTAGATCGGACAGGGTGGGGAACTTTCTTT. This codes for CASSLDRTGWGTFF.

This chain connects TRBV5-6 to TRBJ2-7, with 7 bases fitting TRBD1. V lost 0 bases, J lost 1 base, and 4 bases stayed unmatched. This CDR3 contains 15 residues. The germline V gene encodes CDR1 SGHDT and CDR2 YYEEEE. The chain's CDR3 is CASSLVDRDSYEQYF. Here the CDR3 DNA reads TGTGCCAGCAGCTTGGTAGACAGGGATTCCTACGAGCAGTACTTC.

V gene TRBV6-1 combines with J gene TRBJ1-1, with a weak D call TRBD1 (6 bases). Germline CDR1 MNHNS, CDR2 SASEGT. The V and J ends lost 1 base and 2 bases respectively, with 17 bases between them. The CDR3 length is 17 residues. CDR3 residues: CASSEVPGHPSNTEAFF. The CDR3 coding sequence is TGTGCCAGCAGTGAAGTTCCGGGACACCCGTCAAACACTGAAGCTTTCTTT.

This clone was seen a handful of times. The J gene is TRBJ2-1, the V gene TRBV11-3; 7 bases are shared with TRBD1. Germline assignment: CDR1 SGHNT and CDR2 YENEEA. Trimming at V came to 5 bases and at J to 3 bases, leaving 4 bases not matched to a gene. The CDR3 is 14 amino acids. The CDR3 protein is CASSRQGRYNEQFF. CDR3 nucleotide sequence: TGTGCCAGCAGCCGACAGGGCCGCTACAATGAGCAGTTCTTC. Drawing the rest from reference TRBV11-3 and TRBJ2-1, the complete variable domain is EAGVVQSPRYKIIEKKQPVAFWCNPISGHNTLYWYLQNLGQGPELLIRYENEEAVDDSQLPKDRFSAERLKGVDSTLKIQPAELGDSAVYLCASSRQGRYNEQFFGPGTRLTVL.